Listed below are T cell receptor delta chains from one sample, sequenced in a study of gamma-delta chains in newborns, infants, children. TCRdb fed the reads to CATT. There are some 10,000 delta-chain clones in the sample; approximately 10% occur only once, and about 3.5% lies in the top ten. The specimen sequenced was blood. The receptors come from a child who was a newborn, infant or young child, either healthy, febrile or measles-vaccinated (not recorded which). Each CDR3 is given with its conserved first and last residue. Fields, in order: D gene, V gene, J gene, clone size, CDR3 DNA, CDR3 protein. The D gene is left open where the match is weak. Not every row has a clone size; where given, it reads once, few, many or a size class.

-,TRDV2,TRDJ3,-,TGTGCCTGTGACACCGGTTACGGGAAATCCTGGGACACCCGACAGATGTTTTTC,CACDTGYGKSWDTRQMFF
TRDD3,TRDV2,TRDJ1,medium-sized,TGTGCCTGTGACAGCCTCCCTACGGGGGATACAGACGATAAACTCATCTTT,CACDSLPTGDTDDKLIF
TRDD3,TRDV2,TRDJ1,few,TGTGCCTGTGACACTCTGGGGATACCCCGTTACACCGATAAACTCATCTTT,CACDTLGIPRYTDKLIF
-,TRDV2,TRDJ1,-,TGTGCCTGTGACCCACTGTCAACGACCGATAAACTCATCTTT,CACDPLSTTDKLIF
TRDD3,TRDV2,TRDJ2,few,TGTGCCTGTGACACCGTACTGGGGGATATCGCTTTGACAGCACAACTCTTCTTT,CACDTVLGDIALTAQLFF
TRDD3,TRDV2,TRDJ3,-,TGTGCCTGTGACACCGTGCTGGGGGGGTCCTGGGACACCCGACAGATGTTTTTC,CACDTVLGGSWDTRQMFF
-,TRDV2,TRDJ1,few,TGTGCCTGTGACACCGCCGGGGTAAGGGGCGATAAACTCATCTTT,CACDTAGVRGDKLIF
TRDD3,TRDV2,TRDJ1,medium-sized,TGTGCCTGTGACCCCTTGGGCCGCGGGGGATCATACACCGATAAACTCATCTTT,CACDPLGRGGSYTDKLIF
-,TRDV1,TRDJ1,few,TGTGCTCTTGGGGAACGGTTGGGGGGGCTAACCGATAAACTCATCTTT,CALGERLGGLTDKLIF
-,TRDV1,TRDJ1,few,TGTGCTCTTGGGGAACTAAGATGCCCCGCCCCGCGGGTTGGGAAAGGCGATAAACTCATCTTT,CALGELRCPAPRVGKGDKLIF
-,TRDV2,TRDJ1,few,TGTGCCGCCTTGGGGATGGGGTACACCGATAAACTCATCTTT,CAALGMGYTDKLIF
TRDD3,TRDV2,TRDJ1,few,TGTGCCTGTGACACCGCCGGGGGGATACGGGGGGGTAAACTCATCTTT,CACDTAGGIRGGKLIF
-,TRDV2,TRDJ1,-,TGTGCCTGTGACACCTTGGGGGGCGAATTCGGTAAACTCATCTTT,CACDTLGGEFGKLIF
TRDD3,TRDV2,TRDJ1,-,TGTGCCTGTGACACACTGGGGGGACTGTACACCGATAAACCCATCTTT,CACDTLGGLYTDKPIF
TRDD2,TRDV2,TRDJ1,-,TGTGCCTGCGATTTCCTTCCTACTCATGGGATATTTCGCACCGATAAACTCATCTTT,CACDFLPTHGIFRTDKLIF
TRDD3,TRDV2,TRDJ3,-,TGTGCCTGTGACACCGTGCATTCGGTCGCCCCTAACTGGGGGATACCCTCCTGGGACACCCGACAGATGTTTTTC,CACDTVHSVAPNWGIPSWDTRQMFF
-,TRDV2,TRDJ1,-,TGTGCCTGTGACACCTTGACGGGGGGAACCGATAAACTCATCTTT,CACDTLTGGTDKLIF
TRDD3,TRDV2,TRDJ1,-,TGTGCCTGTGACTCCCTGGGGGATACGCCGGCCGATAAACTCATCTTT,CACDSLGDTPADKLIF
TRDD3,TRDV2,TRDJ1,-,TGTGCCTGCGACCCCTTACTGGGGCACACCGATAAACTCATCTTT,CACDPLLGHTDKLIF
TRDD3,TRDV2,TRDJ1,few,TGTGCCTGTGGCACCGTCTCCTGGGGGAACACCGATAAACTCATCTTT,CACGTVSWGNTDKLIF
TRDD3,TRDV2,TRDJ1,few,TGTGCCTGTGACACACTCCTGGGGGTCGACACCGATAAACTCATCTTT,CACDTLLGVDTDKLIF
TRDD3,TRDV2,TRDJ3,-,TGTGCCTGTGACAAACTGGGGGATACTGGTGTCTGGGACACCCGACAGATGTTTTTC,CACDKLGDTGVWDTRQMFF
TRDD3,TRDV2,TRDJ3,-,TGTGCCTGTGACGGCTTGGGGATAGTCGGCTCCTGGGACACCCGACAGATGTTTTTC,CACDGLGIVGSWDTRQMFF
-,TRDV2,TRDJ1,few,TGTGCCTGTGACGCCCTACAAAACGACTTAAACACCGATAAACTCATCTTT,CACDALQNDLNTDKLIF
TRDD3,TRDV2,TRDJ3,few,TGTGCCTGTGACAGTACTGGGGGTCCTAGCTCCTGGGACACCCGACAGATGTTTTTC,CACDSTGGPSSWDTRQMFF
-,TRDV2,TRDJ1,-,TGTGCCTGTTTCGAGGTTGGGGGGCGCCTGACTATAACCCACACCGATAAACTCATCTTT,CACFEVGGRLTITHTDKLIF
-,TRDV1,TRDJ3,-,TGTGCTCTTGGGGAACGGTTGCAGATGTTTTTC,CALGERLQMFF
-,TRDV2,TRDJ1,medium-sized,TGTGCCTGTGACCCTCTGGGGATCCCGTGGGATAAACTCATCTTT,CACDPLGIPWDKLIF
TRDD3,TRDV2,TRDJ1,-,TGTGCCTGTGACGCCTTGGGGGATACCGATAAACTCATCTTT,CACDALGDTDKLIF
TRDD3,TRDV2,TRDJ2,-,TGTGCCTGTGACACCCTGGGGGATGGGTCAGCACAACTCTTCTTT,CACDTLGDGSAQLFF
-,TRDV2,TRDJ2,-,TGTGCCTGTGACACCTGGGGAGATGTGACAGCACAACTCTTCTTT,CACDTWGDVTAQLFF
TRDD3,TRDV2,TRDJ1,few,TGTGCCTGTGACCCACTGGGGGCCGCGGGCGGGACCGATAAACTCATCTTT,CACDPLGAAGGTDKLIF
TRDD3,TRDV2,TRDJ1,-,TGTGCCTGTGACACCATGGTACTGGGGGACCTGATATCTTCGTACACCGATAAACTCATCTTT,CACDTMVLGDLISSYTDKLIF
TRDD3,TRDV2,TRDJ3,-,TGTGCCTGTGACACTACTGGTACTGGGGGACTCCTTGGCTCCTGGGACACCCGACAGATGTTTTTC,CACDTTGTGGLLGSWDTRQMFF
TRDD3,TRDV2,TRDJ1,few,TGTGCCTGTGACAGCGTAATGGGGGATACCGATAAACTCATCTTT,CACDSVMGDTDKLIF
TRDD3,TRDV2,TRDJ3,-,TGTGCCTGTGACATGATACTGGGGACCACCTGGGACACCCGACAGATGTTTTTC,CACDMILGTTWDTRQMFF
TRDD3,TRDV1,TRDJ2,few,TGTGCTCTTGGGGAACTACGAGGCCCCATCCCTGAGTACTGGGGGATACCGAGATCTTTGACAGCACAACTCTTCTTT,CALGELRGPIPEYWGIPRSLTAQLFF
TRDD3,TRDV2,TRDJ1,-,TGTGCCTGTGACCCAGTTACTGGGGGATACGAGACCTGGTACACCGATAAACTCATCTTT,CACDPVTGGYETWYTDKLIF
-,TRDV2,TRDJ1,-,TGTGCCTGTGTTGCCCTTGGGGATTACACCGATAAACTCATCTTT,CACVALGDYTDKLIF
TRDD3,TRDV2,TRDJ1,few,TGTGCCTGTGACACCGTGTCTGGGGGGTCGCCGACCGATAAACTCATCTTT,CACDTVSGGSPTDKLIF
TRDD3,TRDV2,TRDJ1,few,TGTGCCTGTGACAAGTTACGACTGGGGGATACCCTGGCCGATAAACTCATCTTT,CACDKLRLGDTLADKLIF
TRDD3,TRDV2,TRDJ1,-,TGTGCCTGTGACCCGACGACTGGGGGATTCAAGTACACCGATAAACTCATCTTT,CACDPTTGGFKYTDKLIF
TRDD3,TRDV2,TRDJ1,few,TGTGCCTGTGACACCGTCCCCCAGACGTACTGGGGTAACACCGATAAACTCATCTTT,CACDTVPQTYWGNTDKLIF
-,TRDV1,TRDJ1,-,TGTGCTCTTGGGGAACTATCCACCACCACCGATAAACTCATCTTT,CALGELSTTTDKLIF
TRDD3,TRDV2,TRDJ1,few,TGTGCCTGTGACACCAAAGGGAGGACTGGGGGGGAATACACCGATAAACTCATCTTT,CACDTKGRTGGEYTDKLIF
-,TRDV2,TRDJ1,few,TGTGCCTGTGACTCCCTTGGTGGGGGCCCCTCGGGGGGTTACACCGATAAACTCATCTTT,CACDSLGGGPSGGYTDKLIF
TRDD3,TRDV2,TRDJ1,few,TGTGCCTGTGACGCCATACTGGGGGATACGTCCGTCACCGATAAACTCATCTTT,CACDAILGDTSVTDKLIF
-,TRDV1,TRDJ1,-,TGTGCTCTTGCTTACCCCGGCCCCGAACCGCGGGAACTCATCTTT,CALAYPGPEPRELIF